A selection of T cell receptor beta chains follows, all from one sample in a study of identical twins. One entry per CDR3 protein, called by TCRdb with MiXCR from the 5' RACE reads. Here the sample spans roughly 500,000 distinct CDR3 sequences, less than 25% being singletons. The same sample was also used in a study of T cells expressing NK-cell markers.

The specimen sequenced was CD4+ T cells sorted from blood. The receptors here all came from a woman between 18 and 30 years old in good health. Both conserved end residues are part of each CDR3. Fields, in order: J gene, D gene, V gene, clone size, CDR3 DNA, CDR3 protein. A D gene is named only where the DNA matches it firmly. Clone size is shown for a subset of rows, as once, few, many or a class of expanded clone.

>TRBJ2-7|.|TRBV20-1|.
TGCAGTGCTAGAGATCCGGGATTTGACGAGCAGTACTTC
CSARDPGFDEQYF
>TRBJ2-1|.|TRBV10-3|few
TGTGCCATCAGTGAGTCGGGGTTGGATAACAATGAGCAGTTCTTC
CAISESGLDNNEQFF
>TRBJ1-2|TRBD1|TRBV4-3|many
TGCGCCAGCAGCCAACCGGGACAGGGCCGCTATGGCTACACCTTC
CASSQPGQGRYGYTF
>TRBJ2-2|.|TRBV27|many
TGTGCCAGCAGTTTAGGGACACACCGGAACACCGGGGAGCTGTTTTTT
CASSLGTHRNTGELFF
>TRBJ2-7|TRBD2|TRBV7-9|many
TGTGCCAGCAGCTTAATGGGGGGGACTCACGAGCAGTACTTC
CASSLMGGTHEQYF
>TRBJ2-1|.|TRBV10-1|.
TGCGCCAGCAGTGACAGAATAGCCTTCAATGAGCAGTTCTTC
CASSDRIAFNEQFF
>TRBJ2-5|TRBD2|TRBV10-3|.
TGTGCCATCAGTGAGTTCTTAGCGGGGCAAGAGACCCAGTACTTC
CAISEFLAGQETQYF
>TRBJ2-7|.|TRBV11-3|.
TGTGCCAGCAGCTTAGACGGGCGGAACTACGAGCAGTACTTC
CASSLDGRNYEQYF
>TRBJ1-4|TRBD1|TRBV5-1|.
TGCGCCAGTCGACAGGGTTTCGTGGAAAAACTGTTTTTT
CASRQGFVEKLFF
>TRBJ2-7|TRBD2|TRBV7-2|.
TGTGCCAGCAGCTTAAGGGAGGGTTCTTACGAGCAGTACTTC
CASSLREGSYEQYF
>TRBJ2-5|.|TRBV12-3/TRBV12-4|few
TGTGCCAGCAGTTTAGCCGGGTACGACGAGACCCAGTACTTC
CASSLAGYDETQYF
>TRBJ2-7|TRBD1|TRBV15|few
TGTGCCACCAGCTTGAATCCGGGACAGGGTGGCGAGCAGTACTTC
CATSLNPGQGGEQYF
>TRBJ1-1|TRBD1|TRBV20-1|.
TGCAGTGCGAAGACAGGGCTTTTGAACACTGAAGCTTTCTTT
CSAKTGLLNTEAFF
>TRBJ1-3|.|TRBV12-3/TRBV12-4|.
TGTGCCAGCAGTCTCTTATCGGCCACCATATATTTT
CASSLLSATIYF
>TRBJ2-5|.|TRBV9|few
TGTGCCAGCAGCAAGGGAAGCGGGGAGACCCAGTACTTC
CASSKGSGETQYF
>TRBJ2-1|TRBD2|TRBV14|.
TGTGCCAGCAGCCCGGGACTAGCAAAATTCCTTCACTACAATGAGCAGTTCTTC
CASSPGLAKFLHYNEQFF
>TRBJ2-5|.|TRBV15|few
TGTGCCACCAGCAGAGTGCCCATGCAAGAGACCCAGTACTTC
CATSRVPMQETQYF
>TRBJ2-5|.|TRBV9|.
TGTGCCAGCAGCTTTAGCGGCTCAGAGACCCAGTACTTC
CASSFSGSETQYF
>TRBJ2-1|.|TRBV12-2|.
TGTGCAAGTCGCTTAGACTGGACAGTGAGTTTGGGTGAGCAGTTCTTC
CASRLDWTVSLGEQFF
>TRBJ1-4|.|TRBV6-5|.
TGTGCCAGCAGTTCTCCGGAGACGGGGGTTAATGAAAAACTGTTTTTT
CASSSPETGVNEKLFF
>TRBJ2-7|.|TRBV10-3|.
TGTGCCATCAGCTCCACAGACTCCTACGAGCAGTACTTC
CAISSTDSYEQYF
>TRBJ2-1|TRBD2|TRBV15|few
TGTGCCACCAGCAGAGATAGGGCGGGAGGGGGGTACAATGAGCAGTTCTTC
CATSRDRAGGGYNEQFF
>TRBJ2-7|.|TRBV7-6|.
TGTGCCAGCAGCTTTAAAGGCAGGGATGCCACTAACTCCTACGAGCAGTACTTC
CASSFKGRDATNSYEQYF
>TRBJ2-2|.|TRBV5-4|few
TGTGCCAGCAGCTCGAGGGGGAACACCGGGGAGCTGTTTTTT
CASSSRGNTGELFF
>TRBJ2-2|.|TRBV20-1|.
TGCAGTGCTAGAGACAAACAGAGGACCGGGGAGCTGTTTTTT
CSARDKQRTGELFF
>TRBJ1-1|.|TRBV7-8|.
TGTGCCAGCAGCAAACAGGGTAAGCCTGAAGCTTTCTTT
CASSKQGKPEAFF
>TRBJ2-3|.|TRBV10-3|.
TGTGCCATCAGTATCACAGATACGCAGTATTTT
CAISITDTQYF
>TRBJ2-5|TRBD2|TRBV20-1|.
TGCAGTGCTAGAGATCGCCGGGAGGGCCTTGAGACCCAGTACTTC
CSARDRREGLETQYF
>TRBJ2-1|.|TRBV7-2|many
TGTGCCAGCAGCCACACTAGGAACAATGAGCAGTTCTTC
CASSHTRNNEQFF
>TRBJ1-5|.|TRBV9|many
TGTGCCAGCAGCCCTGCTGGGGGCACCCAGCCCCAGCATTTT
CASSPAGGTQPQHF
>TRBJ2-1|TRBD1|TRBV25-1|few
TGTGCCAGCAGCGGGACAGTCCTTGAGCAGTTCTTC
CASSGTVLEQFF
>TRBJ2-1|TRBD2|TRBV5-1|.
TGCGCCAGCAGCTTGGGACTAGCTTGGGGCAATGAGCAGTTCTTC
CASSLGLAWGNEQFF
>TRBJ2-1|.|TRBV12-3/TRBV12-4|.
TGTGCCAGCAGTCGACTGGGGGGTACCTACAATGAGCAGTTCTTC
CASSRLGGTYNEQFF
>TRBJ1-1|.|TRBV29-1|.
TGCAGCGAGGGCGGATGGAACACTGAAGCTTTCTTT
CSEGGWNTEAFF
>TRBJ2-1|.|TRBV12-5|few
TGTGCTAGTGGTTCGGCCTTATCTACCTTCTCCTACAATGAGCAGTTCTTC
CASGSALSTFSYNEQFF
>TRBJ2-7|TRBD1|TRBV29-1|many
TGCAGCGTTACGGGACAGGGAGACGAGCAGTACTTC
CSVTGQGDEQYF
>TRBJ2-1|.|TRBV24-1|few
TGTGCCACCAGTGATCCCCGAGCGGACGCCTCCTACAATGAGCAGTTCTTC
CATSDPRADASYNEQFF
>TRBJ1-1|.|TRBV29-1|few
TGCAGCGTTGGGGGGAACGGGGCTGAAGCTTTCTTT
CSVGGNGAEAFF
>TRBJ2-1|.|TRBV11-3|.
TGTGCCAGCAGCTTAGGGGGGGGGCCCCACAATGAGCAGTTCTTC
CASSLGGGPHNEQFF
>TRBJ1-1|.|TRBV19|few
TGTGCCAGTAGTCTCGGTACGGGGGTGAACACTGAAGCTTTCTTT
CASSLGTGVNTEAFF